This note documents a single T cell receptor (beta chain) sequence. No antigen is known for it. The input lacks base qualities; no much larger clone sits a single base away. TCRbeta CDR3 regions were amplified from genomic DNA using the immunoSEQ Assay, a bias-controlled multiplex PCR. Regarding the original processing steps: The number of nucleated cells in each sample was estimated by amplification of reference gene primers within the assay. To quantify the absolute abundance of each unique TCRbeta CDR3 rearrangement, sequence reads were collapsed and filtered. For each sample, productive Simpson clonality was calculated by taking the square root of Simpson's diversity index across productive rearrangements. The source is immuneACCESS, and TCRdb retained only in-frame sequences with V and J called. Part of the clones is not carried over; for the studies checked, unresolved V genes explain less than half of this, and the remainder is unexplained. V and J calls and clone size come straight from that table; D and trimming were deduced from the DNA. The sample yields a few hundred thousand clones; roughly 87% were counted once. Clones ranked in the top ten supply less than 5% of the sample.

A distance of 15 bases separates the germline ends of V and J, which lose 7 bases and 0 bases respectively. CDR1 and CDR2 (MDHEN, SYDVKM) derive from the germline V gene. The CDR3, cysteine through phenylalanine, is 15 amino acids long. Left in the record is the CDR3 DNA by itself, 45 bases read in frame from the first base. One collaborating source in Seattle enrolled patients during active infection and followed them longitudinally through the course of disease. Collaborating institutions collected whole blood in K2EDTA tubes following their own protocols. For TCRbeta analysis, collaborators shipped samples in one of three forms: frozen whole blood, isolated PBMCs, or DNA extracted from either of those sample types. This sample is drawn from a study of blood T cell repertoires in COVID-19 (dated by TCRdb to about 2020). With regard to the full study: The collaborator samples originated in the United States, Italy and Spain and spanned the acute and convalescent phases of COVID-19. Where HLA class I and class II types were available, the types were taken from metadata supplied by the sample provider, not from assay-based typing. The material from the prospective study consisted of cDNA or gDNA derived from T cells, B-cell-depleted T cells, or PBMCs. Sample metadata almost always included a de-identified subject ID, COVID-19 status, age in years and sex. The repertoires were released in a freely available public database intended as a resource for research on the immune response to SARS-CoV-2. The dataset comprised deeply sampled blood TCRbeta repertoires from subjects exposed to, actively infected with, or recovered from COVID-19. The samples were drawn from two sources: the first 160 participants of the ongoing ImmuneRACE study, and 1,254 subjects contributed by 6 global collaborators. General study outcomes and caveats: How much clinical and demographic metadata was included differed by source and by participant, and the metadata was provided uncurated.

The sequencing input was peripheral blood. The TCR sequence derives from a woman aged 60 to 75 with COVID-19, enrolled during active disease. Recombination connected TRBV28 to TRBJ1-1, and the D gene may be TRBD1, 6 bases matching. The CDR3 sequence is CASISGGALNTEAFF. DNA sequence: TGTGCCAGCATCTCCGGGGGGGCTTTGAACACTGAAGCTTTCTTT.